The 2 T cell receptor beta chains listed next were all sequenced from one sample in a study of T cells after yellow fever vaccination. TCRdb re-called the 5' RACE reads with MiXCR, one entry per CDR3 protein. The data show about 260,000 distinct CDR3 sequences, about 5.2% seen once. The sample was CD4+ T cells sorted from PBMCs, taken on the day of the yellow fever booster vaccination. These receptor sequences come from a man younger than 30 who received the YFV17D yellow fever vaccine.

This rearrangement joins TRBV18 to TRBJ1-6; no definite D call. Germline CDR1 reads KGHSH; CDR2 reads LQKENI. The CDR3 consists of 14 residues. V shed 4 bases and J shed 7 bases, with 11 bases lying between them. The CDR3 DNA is TGTGCCAGCTCACACGGACGTGGGAATTCACCCCTCCACTTT. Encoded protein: CASSHGRGNSPLHF.

CDR3 sequence: CASSRPGGAGTQYF. CDR3 sequence (DNA): TGTGCCAGCAGCCGACCGGGAGGAGCAGGTACGCAGTATTTT. The chain couples TRBV7-2 to TRBJ2-3, with 7 bases aligning to TRBD2. Looked up from germline, CDR1 is SGHTA and CDR2 is FQGNSA. The CDR3 contains 14 residues. The V and J ends lost 5 bases and 8 bases, in that order; junction bases with no gene match: 10.